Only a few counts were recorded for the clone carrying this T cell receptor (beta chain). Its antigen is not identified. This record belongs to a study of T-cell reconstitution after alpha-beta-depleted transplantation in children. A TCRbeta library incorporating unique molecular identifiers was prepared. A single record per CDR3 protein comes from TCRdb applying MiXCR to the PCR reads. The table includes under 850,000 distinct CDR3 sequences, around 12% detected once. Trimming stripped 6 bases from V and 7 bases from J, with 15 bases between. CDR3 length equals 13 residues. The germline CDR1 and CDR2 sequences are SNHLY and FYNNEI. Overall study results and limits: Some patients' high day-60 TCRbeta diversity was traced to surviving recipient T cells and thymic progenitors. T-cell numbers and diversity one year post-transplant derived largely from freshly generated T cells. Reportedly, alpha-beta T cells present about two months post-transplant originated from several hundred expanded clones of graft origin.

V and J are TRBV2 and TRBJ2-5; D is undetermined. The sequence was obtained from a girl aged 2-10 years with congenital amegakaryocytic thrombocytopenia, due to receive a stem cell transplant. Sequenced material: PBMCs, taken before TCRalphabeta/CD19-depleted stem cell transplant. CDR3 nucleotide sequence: TGTGCCAGCAGCTTCGGAGCGTTAGGGACCCAGTACTTC. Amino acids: CASSFGALGTQYF.